This T cell receptor beta chain was identified during a study of Graves' ophthalmopathy and Graves' hyperthyroidism. This clonotype occurred many times. Beta-chain TCR CDR3 regions were amplified from RNA transcripts. First-round RT-PCR employed HTBI primers, with a second-round multiplex PCR after it. One entry per CDR3 protein results from TCRdb running MiXCR on the multiplex PCR reads. This table holds 620,000 or so distinct CDR3 sequences, about 24% found once. CDR1 MNHEY and CDR2 SMNVEV come from the germline V gene (reference sequence). The CDR3 has 15 residues. Trimming shortened V by 5 bases and J by 1 base, and 14 bases separated the two germline ends. Stable hyperthyroid donors showed no ophthalmopathy during 18 months follow-up.

The source material was peripheral blood. The source of this sequence is a young woman with stable Graves' hyperthyroidism. Some clones in this sample may be carry-over from other donors' samples. This rearrangement joins TRBV27 to TRBJ1-2, with a tentative D call TRBD1 (5 bases). CDR3: CASSGAAGGNYGYTF. The DNA for the CDR3 is TGTGCCAGCAGTGGGGCAGCAGGTGGTAACTATGGCTACACCTTC.